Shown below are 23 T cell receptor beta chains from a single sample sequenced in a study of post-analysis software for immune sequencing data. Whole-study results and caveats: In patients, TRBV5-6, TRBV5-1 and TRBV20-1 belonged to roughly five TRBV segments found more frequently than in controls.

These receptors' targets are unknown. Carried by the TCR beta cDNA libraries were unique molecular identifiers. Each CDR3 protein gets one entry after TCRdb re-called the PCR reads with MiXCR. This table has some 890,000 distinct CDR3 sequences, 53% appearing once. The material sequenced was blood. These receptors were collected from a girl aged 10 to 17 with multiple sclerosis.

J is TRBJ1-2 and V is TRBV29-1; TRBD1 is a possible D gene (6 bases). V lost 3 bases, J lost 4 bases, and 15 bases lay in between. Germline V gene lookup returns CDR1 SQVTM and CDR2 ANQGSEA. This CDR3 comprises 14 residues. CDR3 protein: CSVDRPDRIYGYTF. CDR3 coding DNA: TGCAGCGTTGATCGCCCGGACAGAATCTATGGCTACACCTTC.

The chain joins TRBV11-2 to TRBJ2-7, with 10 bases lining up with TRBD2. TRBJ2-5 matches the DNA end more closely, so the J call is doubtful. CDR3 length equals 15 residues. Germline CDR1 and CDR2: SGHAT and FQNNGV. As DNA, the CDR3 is TGTGCCAGCAGCCTAACCCTAGCGGGAGAACAGACCCAGTACTTC. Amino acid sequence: CASSLTLAGEQTQYF.

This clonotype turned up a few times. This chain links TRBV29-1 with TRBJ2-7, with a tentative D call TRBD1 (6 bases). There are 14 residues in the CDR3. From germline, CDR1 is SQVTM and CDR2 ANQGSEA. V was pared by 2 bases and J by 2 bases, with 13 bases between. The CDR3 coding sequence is TGCAGCGTTGAAAAAGTGACAGGTACCTACGAGCAGTACTTC. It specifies CSVEKVTGTYEQYF.

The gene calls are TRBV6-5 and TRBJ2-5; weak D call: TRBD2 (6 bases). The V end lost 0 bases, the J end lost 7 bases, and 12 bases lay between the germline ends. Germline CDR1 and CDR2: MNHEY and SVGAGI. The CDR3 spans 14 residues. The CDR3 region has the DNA TGTGCCAGCAGTTACTCGGAGGGAGTGGGGACCCAGTACTTC. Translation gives CASSYSEGVGTQYF.

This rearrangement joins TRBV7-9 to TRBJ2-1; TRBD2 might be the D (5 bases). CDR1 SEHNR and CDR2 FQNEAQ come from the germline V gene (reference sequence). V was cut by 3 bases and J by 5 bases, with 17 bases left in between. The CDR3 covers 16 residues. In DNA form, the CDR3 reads TGTGCCAGCAGCTTTCTGGATAGCCGCGGGCACAATGAGCAGTTCTTC. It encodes CASSFLDSRGHNEQFF.

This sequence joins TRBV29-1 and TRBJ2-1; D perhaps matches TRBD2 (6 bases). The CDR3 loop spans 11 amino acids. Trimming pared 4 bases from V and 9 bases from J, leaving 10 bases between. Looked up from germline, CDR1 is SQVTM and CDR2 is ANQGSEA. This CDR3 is CSVGRAGEQFF. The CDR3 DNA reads TGCAGCGTTGGGAGGGCAGGTGAGCAGTTCTTC.

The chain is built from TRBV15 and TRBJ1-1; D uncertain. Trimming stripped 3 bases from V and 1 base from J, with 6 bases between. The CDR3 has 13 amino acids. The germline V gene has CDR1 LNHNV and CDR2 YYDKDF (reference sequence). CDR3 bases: TGTGCCACCAGCAGGTCTTCGAACACTGAAGCTTTCTTT. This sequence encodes CATSRSSNTEAFF.

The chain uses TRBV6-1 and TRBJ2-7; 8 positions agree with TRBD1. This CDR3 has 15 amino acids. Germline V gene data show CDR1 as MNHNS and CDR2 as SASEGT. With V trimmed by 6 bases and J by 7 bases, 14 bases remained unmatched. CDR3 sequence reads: CASRTSGRGLIEQYF. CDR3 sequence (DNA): TGTGCCAGCAGGACCTCTGGCAGGGGGCTAATTGAGCAGTACTTC.

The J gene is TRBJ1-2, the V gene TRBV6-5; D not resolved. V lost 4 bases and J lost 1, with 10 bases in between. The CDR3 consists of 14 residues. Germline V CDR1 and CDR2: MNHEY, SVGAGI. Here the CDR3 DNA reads TGTGCCAGCAGTTCTCAAGCCTATAACTATGGCTACACCTTC. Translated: CASSSQAYNYGYTF.

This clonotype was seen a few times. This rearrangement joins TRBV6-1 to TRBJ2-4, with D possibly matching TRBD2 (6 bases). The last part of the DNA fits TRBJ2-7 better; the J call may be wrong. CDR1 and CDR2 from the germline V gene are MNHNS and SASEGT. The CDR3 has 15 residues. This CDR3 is CASSEVQGGGYEQYF. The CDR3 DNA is TGTGCCAGCAGTGAAGTCCAGGGAGGCGGCTACGAGCAGTACTTC.

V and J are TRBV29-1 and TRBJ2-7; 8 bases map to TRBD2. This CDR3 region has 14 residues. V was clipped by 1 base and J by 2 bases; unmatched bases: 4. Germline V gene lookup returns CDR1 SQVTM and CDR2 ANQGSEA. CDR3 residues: CSVEAPGLAYEQYF. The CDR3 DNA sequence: TGCAGCGTTGAAGCTCCGGGACTAGCCTACGAGCAGTACTTC.

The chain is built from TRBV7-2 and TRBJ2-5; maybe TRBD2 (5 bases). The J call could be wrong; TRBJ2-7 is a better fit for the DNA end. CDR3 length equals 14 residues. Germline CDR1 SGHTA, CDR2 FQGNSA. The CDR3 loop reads CASSLRLAPSEQYF. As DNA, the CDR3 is TGTGCCAGCAGCTTGAGGCTAGCTCCTTCCGAGCAGTACTTC.

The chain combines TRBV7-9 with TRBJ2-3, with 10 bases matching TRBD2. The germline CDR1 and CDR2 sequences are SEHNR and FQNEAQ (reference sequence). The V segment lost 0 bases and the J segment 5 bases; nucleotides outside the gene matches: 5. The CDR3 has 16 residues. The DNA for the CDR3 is TGTGCCAGCAGCTTAGCGTTAGCGGGAGGAGGAGATACGCAGTATTTT. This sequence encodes CASSLALAGGGDTQYF.

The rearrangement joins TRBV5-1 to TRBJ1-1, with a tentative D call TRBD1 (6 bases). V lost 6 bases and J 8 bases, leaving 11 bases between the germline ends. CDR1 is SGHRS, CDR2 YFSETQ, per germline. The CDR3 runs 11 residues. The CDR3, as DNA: TGCGCCAGCATCAGGGGATCAGAAGCTTTCTTT. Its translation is CASIRGSEAFF.

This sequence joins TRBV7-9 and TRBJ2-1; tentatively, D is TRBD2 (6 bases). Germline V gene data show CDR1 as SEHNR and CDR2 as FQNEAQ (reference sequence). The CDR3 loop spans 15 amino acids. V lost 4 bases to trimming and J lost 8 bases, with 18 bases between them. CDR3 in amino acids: CASSSLLFVADEQFF. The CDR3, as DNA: TGTGCCAGCAGCTCCCTCCTTTTCGTAGCGGATGAGCAGTTCTTC.

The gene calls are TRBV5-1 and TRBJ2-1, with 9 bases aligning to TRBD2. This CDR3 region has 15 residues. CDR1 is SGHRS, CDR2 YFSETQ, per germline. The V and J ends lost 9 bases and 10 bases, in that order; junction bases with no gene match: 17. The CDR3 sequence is CANRAGGDQRGEQFF. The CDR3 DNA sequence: TGCGCCAACAGAGCGGGGGGCGACCAAAGGGGCGAGCAGTTCTTC.

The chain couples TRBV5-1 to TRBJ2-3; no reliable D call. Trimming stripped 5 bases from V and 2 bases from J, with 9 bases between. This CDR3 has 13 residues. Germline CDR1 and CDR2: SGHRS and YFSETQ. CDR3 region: CASRSSDTDTQYF. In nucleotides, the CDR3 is TGCGCCAGCAGGTCCTCTGACACAGATACGCAGTATTTT.

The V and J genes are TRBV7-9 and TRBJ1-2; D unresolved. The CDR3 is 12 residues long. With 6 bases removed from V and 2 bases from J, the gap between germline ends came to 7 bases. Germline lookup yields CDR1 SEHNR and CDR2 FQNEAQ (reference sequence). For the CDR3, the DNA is TGTGCCAGCAGTCAGGCAAACTATGGCTACACCTTC. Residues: CASSQANYGYTF. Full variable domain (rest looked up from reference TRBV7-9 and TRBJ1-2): DTGVSQNPRHKITKRGQNVTFRCDPISEHNRLYWYRQTLGQGPEFLTYFQNEAQLEKSRLLSDRFSAERPKGSFSTLEIQRTEQGDSAMYLCASSQANYGYTFGSGTRLTVV.

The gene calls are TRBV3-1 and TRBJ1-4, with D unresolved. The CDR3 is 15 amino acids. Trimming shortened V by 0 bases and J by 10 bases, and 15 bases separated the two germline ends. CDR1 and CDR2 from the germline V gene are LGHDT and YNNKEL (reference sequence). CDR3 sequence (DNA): TGTGCCAGCAGCCAAGAAGGAGGGAAAGCAGGAAAACTGTTTTTT. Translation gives CASSQEGGKAGKLFF. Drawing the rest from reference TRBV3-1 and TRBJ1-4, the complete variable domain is DTAVSQTPKYLVTQMGNDKSIKCEQNLGHDTMYWYKQDSKKFLKIMFSYNNKELIINETVPNRFSPKSPDKAHLNLHINSLELGDSAVYFCASSQEGGKAGKLFFGSGTQLSVL.

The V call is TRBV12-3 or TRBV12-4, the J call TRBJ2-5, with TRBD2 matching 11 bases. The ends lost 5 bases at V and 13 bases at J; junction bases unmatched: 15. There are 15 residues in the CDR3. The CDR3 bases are TGTGCCAGCAGTCCCACGACTAGCGGGGCAGTCAGGCGGTACTTC. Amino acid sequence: CASSPTTSGAVRRYF.

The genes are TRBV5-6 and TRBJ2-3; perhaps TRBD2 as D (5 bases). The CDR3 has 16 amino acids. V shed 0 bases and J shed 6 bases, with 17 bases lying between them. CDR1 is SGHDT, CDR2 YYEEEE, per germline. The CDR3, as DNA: TGTGCCAGCAGCTTGGTTCCCCCCCTAGCTTCGGATACGCAGTATTTT. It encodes CASSLVPPLASDTQYF.

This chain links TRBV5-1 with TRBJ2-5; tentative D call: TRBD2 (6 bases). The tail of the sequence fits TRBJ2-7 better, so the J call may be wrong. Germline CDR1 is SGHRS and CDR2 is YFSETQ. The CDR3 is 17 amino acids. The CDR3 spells CASSLALLRGGVYEQYF. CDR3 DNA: TGCGCCAGCAGCTTGGCCTTGCTTCGCGGAGGGGTTTACGAGCAGTACTTC.

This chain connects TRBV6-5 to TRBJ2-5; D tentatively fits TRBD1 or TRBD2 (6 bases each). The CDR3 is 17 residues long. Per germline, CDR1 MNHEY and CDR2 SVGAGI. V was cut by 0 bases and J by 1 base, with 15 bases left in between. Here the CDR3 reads CASSYSPAWGAQETQYF. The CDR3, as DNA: TGTGCCAGCAGTTACTCGCCGGCTTGGGGGGCCCAAGAGACCCAGTACTTC.